Presented here are 2 T cell receptor beta chains from one specimen sequenced in a study of Ad26.COV2.S vaccination and SARS-CoV-2 variants. Treatment denoted: around 19 received Ad26.COV2.S at low or high dose, single or two shots; roughly five received placebo; per-sample allocation not given. Specimen acquisition occurred on day 63 following the initial vaccine or placebo injection. Assay: immunoSEQ multiplex PCR; the TCRdb copy retains only in-frame clones and omits some. The data contain approximately 350,000 clones, around 87% of them singletons. The sample consisted of peripheral blood, taken in a trial of Ad26.COV2.S vaccine versus placebo. The receptor source for this set is a person aged 18-65 years who received the Ad26.COV2.S COVID-19 vaccine or a placebo.

The chain is built from TRBV7-9 and TRBJ1-2; no clear D. V shed 8 bases and J shed 2 bases, with 12 bases lying between them. This CDR3 has 13 amino acids. Per the germline V gene, CDR1 is SEHNR and CDR2 is FQNEAQ (reference sequence). The chain's CDR3 is CASGKAVNYGYTF. For the CDR3, the DNA is TGTGCCAGCGGAAAGGCGGTCAACTATGGCTACACCTTC.

This chain links TRBV4-2 with TRBJ1-6; D remains unclear. In germline, CDR1 is LGHNA, CDR2 YNFKEQ. The CDR3 is made up of 13 amino acids. Trimming took off 0 bases at V and 7 bases at J, with 4 bases between the two ends. The CDR3 region is CASSQDQNSPLHF. CDR3 nucleotide sequence: TGTGCCAGCAGCCAAGATCAGAATTCACCCCTCCACTTT.